The 10 T cell receptor beta chains presented below share a single source sample, sequenced in a study of blood T cell repertoires in COVID-19. Here immunoSEQ multiplex PCR was the method, and the copy in TCRdb shows in-frame clones only, minus some. Found here are some 95,000 clones, over 75% of them singletons; the top ten hold 6% to 8.5%. The sequencing sample was made of peripheral blood. The receptors stem from a man between 65 and 85 years old with acute or convalescent COVID-19.

CDR3 bases: TGTGCCACCAGCAGAGATGGGGCAGGGGAAAACGCCGTGGAGACCCAGTACTTC. It encodes CATSRDGAGENAVETQYF. The J gene is TRBJ2-5, the V gene TRBV15, with D possibly being TRBD1 (6 bases). Trimming took off 0 bases at V and 5 bases at J, with 22 bases between the two ends. This CDR3 region has 18 residues. Germline lookup yields CDR1 LNHNV and CDR2 YYDKDF (reference sequence).

The V call is TRBV19, the J call TRBJ2-2; 9 nucleotides align to TRBD2. After removal of 5 bases from V and 3 bases from J, the junction contained 7 bases not matched to a gene. Germline values: CDR1 LNHDA, CDR2 SQIVND (reference sequence). The CDR3 consists of 16 residues. The CDR3 protein is CASSPPGGRDTGELFF. In DNA, the CDR3 is TGTGCCAGTAGTCCCCCTGGCGGGAGGGACACCGGGGAGCTGTTTTTT.

This clone came up once. V is TRBV7-2 and J is TRBJ2-2; 12 bases map to TRBD1. The J segment lost 2 bases and the V segment lost 6 bases, leaving 4 bases of the junction unmatched. Germline CDR1 is SGHTA and CDR2 is FQGNSA. This CDR3 is built from 16 residues. In nucleotides, the CDR3 is TGTGCCAGCAGGTCGGGACAGGGGGCTAACACCGGGGAGCTGTTTTTT. It encodes CASRSGQGANTGELFF.

The CDR3 sequence is CASSSDRILYGYTF. In DNA, the CDR3 is TGTGCCAGCAGCTCTGACAGGATCCTCTATGGCTACACCTTC. V gene TRBV5-6 combines with J gene TRBJ1-2, with D perhaps TRBD1 (6 bases). The CDR3 runs 14 residues. V was clipped by 3 bases and J by 4 bases, with 13 bases between them. Per germline, CDR1 SGHDT and CDR2 YYEEEE.

The chain links TRBV7-3 to TRBJ2-7; D ambiguous. This CDR3 comprises 15 residues. The V end lost 4 bases, the J end lost 5 bases, and 18 bases lay between the germline ends. Germline CDR1 and CDR2: SGHTA and FQGTGA. The CDR3 here is CASSSTGSPSDEQYF. CDR3 in DNA: TGTGCCAGCAGCTCAACCGGGTCTCCGAGCGACGAGCAGTACTTC.

The gene calls are TRBV28 and TRBJ1-2; TRBD1 is a possible D gene (6 bases). The CDR3 is 15 amino acids. Germline CDR1 is MDHEN and CDR2 is SYDVKM. Trimming left V 3 bases short and J 4 bases short, with 15 bases between. The CDR3, as DNA: TGTGCCAGCAGTTTGGCGGGGGGCGCTGGCTATGGCTACACCTTC. Amino acids: CASSLAGGAGYGYTF.

The chain has TRBV5-4 and TRBJ1-2; 7 bases align to TRBD1. The CDR3 runs to 16 residues. From germline, CDR1 is SGHNT and CDR2 YYREEE (reference sequence). V gave up 4 bases and J gave up 5 bases; unmatched junction bases: 14. This CDR3 reads CASSPLESTGSYGYTF. The CDR3 DNA sequence: TGTGCCAGCAGCCCCTTAGAATCGACAGGGAGTTATGGCTACACCTTC.

The sample holds one count of this clone. J is TRBJ2-1 and V is TRBV3-1 (or the pseudogene TRBV3-2); TRBD2 matches at 12 bases. The trim removed 5 bases at V and 8 bases at J, leaving 13 bases unmatched. Looked up from germline, CDR1 is LGHDT and CDR2 is YNNKEL (reference sequence). The CDR3 totals 17 residues. The CDR3 sequence: CASSSASGGAQLDEQFF. DNA for the CDR3: TGTGCCAGCAGCTCAGCTAGCGGGGGGGCCCAGTTAGATGAGCAGTTCTTC.

V gene TRBV18 combines with J gene TRBJ2-7; D possibly corresponds to TRBD2 (5 bases). The CDR3 extends over 16 amino acids. CDR1 is KGHSH and CDR2 is LQKENI in the germline V gene. The ends were cut back, 1 base at V and 6 bases at J, with 19 bases in the middle. CDR3 in amino acids: CASSPLDGQRTGEQYF. In nucleotides, the CDR3 is TGTGCCAGCTCACCACTGGATGGCCAGCGGACGGGCGAGCAGTACTTC.

This clone appeared once. The chain joins TRBV3-1 (or the pseudogene TRBV3-2) to TRBJ1-1; D remains ambiguous. The CDR3 spans 12 residues. Germline loops: CDR1 LGHDT, CDR2 YNNKEL (reference sequence). The ends were cut back, 4 bases at V and 4 bases at J, with 7 bases in the middle. CDR3 DNA sequence: TGTGCCAGCAGCCGTAGAAGCACTGAAGCTTTCTTT. Its protein product is CASSRRSTEAFF.